Included here is one TCR beta chain sequence, with context. This clone's antigen is unknown. Base qualities are not recorded, but no much larger clone differs from it by a single base. This sample stems from a study of beta chain features in type 1 diabetes listed by TCRdb under 2018. Background for the entire study: Patients and healthy donors did not differ in mean age, gender distribution, total cell number or subset yield. A total of over 95,000,000 sorted cells were examined across all samples, and RNA yield correlated strongly with the number of cells per subset. In the study, TCRB repertoires of sorted circulating CD4+ T cell subsets from recently diagnosed type 1 diabetes patients were compared with those of matched healthy donors. Regulatory and stem cell-like memory subsets were obtained from only 8 patients and roughly 8 healthy donors, while naive and central memory subsets were obtained from all 30 or so donors. Summary of the overall study and its limitations: At VDJ recombination sites, type 1 diabetes patients had fewer insertions and more deleted nucleotides, which implies abnormalities in thymic rearrangement. Because cDNA rather than genomic DNA was sequenced, highly expressing activated cells could have been over-represented, although no difference in activation and CD3 levels was found between groups. A moderate but significant shortening of TCRB CDR3 length was observed in type 1 diabetes patients in all four CD4+ subsets. Naive, central memory and regulatory TCRB repertoires appeared to be more alike among patients than among healthy donors. HLA sub-analyses involved small numbers of individuals, so any influence of HLA type on TCRB rearrangement remained unresolved. Shorter templates might have been favored by PCR, but patient and control samples were amplified and corrected together, so both groups would have been affected equally by any skew.

From each donor, a single peripheral blood sample of about 120 mL on average was drawn into heparinised tubes. A BD FACSAria II was used to sort naive, central memory, regulatory and stem cell-like memory CD4+ T cells with a panel that included CD45RO, CCR7, CD25, CD127, CD95 and CD27. A purity above 98% was achieved for all sorted populations. Right away, PBMCs were isolated by Lymphoprep density gradient centrifugation and were stained directly, with no culture step. To minimize batch effects, samples were stained and sorted in pairs, one healthy donor with one patient per experiment. Including cysteine and phenylalanine, the CDR3 has 16 amino acids. Only the CDR3 portion is preserved as DNA: 48 bases, with reading frame beginning at the first base. Ends trimmed: V by 1 base, J by 3 bases; bases unmatched to a gene: 7. Via the germline V gene, CDR1 is MGHRA and CDR2 YSYEKL. The entire isolated RNA was reverse transcribed using the High Capacity cDNA Reverse Transcription Kit, and thus expressed TCRB transcripts were sequenced. Deep immunoSEQ sequencing was performed on naive, central memory and regulatory T cell samples, with an average of roughly 3.6 million total reads per sample. Sorted cells were lysed in RLT buffer, and RNA was extracted using DNase-treated RNeasy Micro or Mini kits according to cell number. Each cell subset was processed separately to prevent cross-contamination, with patient and healthy donor samples processed together. The immunoSEQ multiplex PCR was used to amplify TCRB sequences from cDNA, generating 87-bp fragments that spanned the CDR3 region. The amplicons were sequenced using the Illumina HiSeq platform. The paper's processing steps were these. PCR bias was computationally corrected using synthetic template baselines, reads within Hamming distance 2 were collapsed, and singletons that could not be merged were discarded. Reads were aligned to IMGT to assign V, D and J genes, CDR3 length, and insertions or deletions at six rearrangement sites. Within each subset, clonotype counts were normalized to the number of sorted cells before true diversity and Gini coefficients were calculated with the tcR R package. Repertoire sharing was quantified using the overlap coefficient calculated on TCRB nucleotide sequences. As a proxy for the pre-selection repertoire, out-of-frame TCRB sequences from naive cells were analyzed. Sourced from immuneACCESS, this table was stored by TCRdb with only in-frame sequences that have V and J called. A share of the clones is absent; for the studies checked, an unresolved V gene accounts for under half, and the remainder has no known explanation. That table gives V, J and clone size, and the DNA gave D and trimming. The sample yields fewer than 450,000 clones; roughly 12% were counted once. The leading ten clones occupy over 0.014% of the sample.

This receptor was obtained from a woman between 18 and 29 years old with type 1 diabetes. The rearranged segments are TRBV4-1 and TRBJ2-7; TRBD2 fits 9 bases in the junction. Material for sequencing was naive CD4+ T cells from blood. The cell subset or site label on this specimen signifies: true naive CD4+ T cells. The nucleotide sequence reads as follows: TGCGCCAGCAGCCAAGCGTCTAGCGGGACCCTCTACGAGCAGTACTTC. Translation gives CASSQASSGTLYEQYF.